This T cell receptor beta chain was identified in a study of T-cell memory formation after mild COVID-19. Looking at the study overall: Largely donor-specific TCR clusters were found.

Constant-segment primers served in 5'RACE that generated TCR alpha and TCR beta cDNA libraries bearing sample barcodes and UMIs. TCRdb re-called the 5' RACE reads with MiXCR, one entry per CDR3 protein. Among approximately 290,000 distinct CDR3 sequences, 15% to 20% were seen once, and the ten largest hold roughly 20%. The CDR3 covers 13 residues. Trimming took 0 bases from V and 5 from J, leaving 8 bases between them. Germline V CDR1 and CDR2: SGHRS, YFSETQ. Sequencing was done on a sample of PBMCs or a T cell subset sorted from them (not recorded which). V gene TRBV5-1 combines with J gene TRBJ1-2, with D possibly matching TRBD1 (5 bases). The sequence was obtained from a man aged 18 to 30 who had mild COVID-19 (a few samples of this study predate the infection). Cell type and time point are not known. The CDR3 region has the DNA TGCGCCAGCAGCTTGGAGAGACAGTATGGCTACACCTTC. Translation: CASSLERQYGYTF.